This T cell receptor beta chain appears in the sequencing data of a study of monozygotic twins with inflammatory bowel disease. Whole-study results and caveats: Reduced clonotype sharing with other individuals was observed in IBD patients relative to healthy twins, especially with disease activity.

The CDR3 extends over 12 amino acids. Germline CDR1 MDHEN, CDR2 SYDVKM. Note on this clonotype: The antigen is unknown.

TCRdb re-called the 5' RACE reads, yielding one record per CDR3 amino acid sequence without DNA. The sample table sets out 300,000 to 450,000 distinct CDR3 sequences. The chain joins TRBV28 to TRBJ2-7; TCRdb gives TRBD2 as the D gene, but with no DNA this cannot be confirmed. The receptor's source is a human donor with ulcerative colitis or Crohn's disease, or a healthy co-twin of an affected twin (not recorded which). Specimen: blood. CDR3 sequence: CASTGWGGEQYF. The full variable domain, with the rest looked up from reference TRBV28 and TRBJ2-7, is DVKVTQSSRYLVKRTGEKVFLECVQDMDHENMFWYRQDPGLGLRLIYFSYDVKMKEKGDIPEGYSVSREKKERFSLILESASTNQTSMYLCASTGWGGEQYFGPGTRLTVT.